One T cell receptor beta chain is described in this entry. This clonotype was seen at least ten times. Its binding antigen is unknown. The record has no base qualities; no much larger clone is one base away. The source of the sample is a study of T cells in Graves' hyperthyroidism and ophthalmopathy (dated by TCRdb to the late 2010s). Notes on the research overall: Peripheral blood was collected at initial diagnosis, before any treatment. A discovery cohort of about a hundred patients, about 43 with Graves' ophthalmopathy and 57 with stable Graves' hyperthyroidism, was used to find distinguishing TCR V-J signatures. Prospective prediction of ophthalmopathy was tested in an independent validation cohort consisting of fewer than 20 hyperthyroidism patients and approximately 16 patients who later progressed to ophthalmopathy. For training and testing, the 95 to 100 patients in the discovery cohort were randomly divided in a 7:3 ratio. In more than 5 Graves' hyperthyroidism patients, the study also compared T-cell repertoires from thyroid tissue with T-cell repertoires from blood. Once sampling was done, hyperthyroidism patients were given methimazole at a starting dose of 30 mg daily, whereas ophthalmopathy patients were given high-dose intravenous methylprednisolone. The paper reports TCR Vbeta CDR3 sequencing of approximately 140 peripheral blood samples: under 45 ophthalmopathy, 75 to 80 hyperthyroidism and around 17 progressor patients.

Stable Graves' hyperthyroidism was defined as the absence of progression to ophthalmopathy over 18 months of follow-up. Hyperthyroidism patients were newly diagnosed, had a disease duration of under 2 months, and were aged 18 to 65 years. The study excluded patients with uncontrolled infections, other autoimmune diseases, pregnancy or lactation. Clinical symptoms, serum thyroxine and TRAb, thyroid ultrasound, and orbital computed tomography formed the basis for the diagnoses. PBMCs were isolated from 7.5 to 10 ml of fresh peripheral blood by Ficoll-Paque density gradient centrifugation. Trizol reagent was used to extract total RNA, and RNA quality was then checked on an Agilent 2100 Bioanalyzer. Broad study findings and their caveats: Blood samples also contained most of the expanded thyroid clonotypes (frequency above 0.001), which suggests that blood repertoires may reflect thyroid immune responses. A model built on a 13 V-J signature distinguished ophthalmopathy from stable hyperthyroidism, reaching 87.88% sensitivity and under 84% specificity in cross-validation and 80%/75% in testing. In validation, the model predicted progression to ophthalmopathy with over 65% sensitivity and over 72% specificity, a median of 6.5 months before onset. No statistical method was used to set the sample size in advance, and investigators knew the group allocation.

Deletion took 6 bases off V and 7 bases off J, with a span of 13 bases between the germline ends. Counted from cysteine to phenylalanine, this CDR3 has 13 amino acids. The retained sequence is limited to the CDR3, 39 bases, with the frame set at the first base. CDR1 and CDR2 are read off the germline V gene as MDHEN and SYDVKM. TCR beta CDR3 regions were amplified from RNA transcripts. A first-round RT-PCR of the TCR CDR3 used the HTBI primer set with the Qiagen OneStep RT-PCR kit. Libraries were constructed in a second round of multiplex PCR, after which size selection and purification were performed. Paired-end sequencing of the libraries was performed with 100 bp reads on an Illumina HiSeq2000. The original methods were these. SOAPnuke was used to process the raw data, with reads discarded if the reads contained adapters or uncalled bases, had a mean Phred below 15, or lacked an exact constant-primer or identifier match. COPE v1.2.5 was used to merge the high-quality paired reads, and each unique nucleotide sequence was defined as a clonotype. MiTCR v1.1 was used to align the clonotypes against IMGT TRBV, TRBD and TRBJ reference segments. The analysis was restricted to V-J combinations with a frequency above 0.0001, which together covered around 99% of the repertoires. The TCS score was defined as F50 (clonal expansion) divided by E x V (chaos), with BLOSUM62-based TCRdist calculated between CDR3 peptides within each V-J. Welch's t-statistics and random forest reduced roughly 530 V-J features to roughly 13, which were used in a naive Bayes classifier (R e1071). TCRdb trimmed the raw reads at Q25, called clones with MiXCR and kept productive beta chains. Records with the same CDR3 protein are collapsed into one entry carrying the most frequent genes and DNA. TCRdb, rather than the study authors, made the V and J calls. The sample includes roughly 380,000 distinct CDR3 sequences, with 14% observed a single time. The ten largest clones take up roughly 11% of the sample.

The rearranged segments are TRBV28 and TRBJ1-5; TRBD1 is a possible D gene, resting on 6 matching bases. The TCR comes from a woman aged 55-69 years with Graves' hyperthyroidism. The sample consisted of blood. The DNA sequence follows: TGTGCCAGCAGGCAGGGGTTTGGGCAGCCCCAGCATTTT. It translates to CASRQGFGQPQHF.